The clone carrying this T cell receptor beta chain was detected a few times. The target antigen is unknown. This CDR3 has 14 residues. CDR1 is SGHTA, CDR2 FQGNSA, per germline. Trimming removed 0 bases at V and 8 bases at J, with 13 bases between. Reverse transcription of all isolated RNA meant that expressed TCRB transcripts were sequenced. Sequenced by immunoSEQ multiplex PCR; TCRdb stores in-frame clones only, minus some. The sample contains a few hundred thousand clones, approximately 12% of which appear only once. The sample originates from a study of beta chain features in type 1 diabetes. Findings of the study overall: Type 1 diabetes patients had TCRB CDR3s that were shorter (moderately but significantly so) in all four CD4+ subsets.

CD4+ naive, central memory, regulatory and stem cell-like memory subsets were isolated by sorting on CD45RO/CCR7/CD25/CD127/CD95/CD27. The chain joins TRBV7-2 to TRBJ1-2, with D possibly matching TRBD1 (5 bases). The sequenced sample consisted of naive CD4+ T cells from blood. This sequence originates from a woman under 30 with type 1 diabetes. For the CDR3, the DNA is TGTGCCAGCAGCTTAGCGCAGGGTTCGTGGGGCTACACCTTC. Protein: CASSLAQGSWGYTF.